These T cell receptor beta chains were read from a single sample in a study of blood T cell repertoires in COVID-19. The protocol was immunoSEQ multiplex PCR, while the TCRdb copy is restricted to in-frame clones and leaves out a portion. The table includes roughly 290,000 clones, 70% to 90% detected once. Sample: peripheral blood. The origin of the receptors is a woman in her twenties or thirties who had recovered from COVID-19. CDR3s include the opening cysteine and the closing phenylalanine or tryptophan. The D gene is left open where the match is weak. Rows may omit the clone size; those that give it use once, few, many or a size class.

NA,TRBJ2-1,NA,TRBV2,CASSEIRNEQFF,TGTGCCAGCAGCGAAATACGGAATGAGCAGTTCTTC
NA,TRBJ2-1,NA,TRBV12-3/TRBV12-4,CASGISENEQFF,TGTGCCAGCGGCATTAGCGAGAATGAGCAGTTCTTC
NA,TRBJ1-2,TRBD1,TRBV19,CASSATRDRANYGYTF,TGTGCCAGTAGTGCAACCCGGGACAGAGCTAACTATGGCTACACCTTC
NA,TRBJ2-3,NA,TRBV10-3,CAISEVAGAHTDTQYF,TGTGCCATCAGTGAGGTGGCGGGGGCCCACACAGATACGCAGTATTTT
NA,TRBJ1-4,TRBD1,TRBV2,CASSEGTGVNEKLFF,TGTGCCAGCAGTGAAGGGACAGGGGTTAATGAAAAACTGTTTTTT
NA,TRBJ1-1,NA,TRBV4-1,CASSPASFMNTEAFF,TGCGCCAGCAGCCCTGCTAGTTTCATGAACACTGAAGCTTTCTTT
NA,TRBJ2-1,TRBD2,TRBV7-6,CASSSGTSYDNEQFF,TGTGCCAGCAGCTCCGGGACTAGCTATGACAATGAGCAGTTCTTC
NA,TRBJ2-7,NA,TRBV7-7,CASSWGHSYEQYF,TGTGCTAGCAGCTGGGGACACTCCTACGAGCAGTACTTC
NA,TRBJ2-5,NA,TRBV18,CASSSLAGETQYF,TGTGCCAGCTCATCACTGGCGGGAGAGACCCAGTACTTC
NA,TRBJ2-1,TRBD2,TRBV25-1,CASSELGGGEQFF,TGTGCCAGCAGCGAACTGGGGGGGGGTGAGCAGTTCTTC
NA,TRBJ2-3,NA,TRBV5-6,CASSLLSVFTQYF,TGTGCCAGCAGCTTGCTTTCCGTCTTTACGCAGTATTTT
NA,TRBJ2-2,TRBD1,TRBV11-3,CASSLQQGAGELFF,TGTGCCAGCAGCTTACAACAGGGGGCAGGAGAGCTGTTTTTT
NA,TRBJ1-6,NA,TRBV21-1,CASSSRQGAGSPLHF,TGTGCCAGCAGCAGTAGACAGGGGGCAGGGTCACCCCTCCACTTT
NA,TRBJ2-5,NA,TRBV6-1,CASSEVRRPMETQYF,TGTGCCAGCAGTGAAGTCCGCAGGCCGATGGAGACCCAGTACTTC
NA,TRBJ1-3,TRBD1,TRBV5-1,CASSLDRGSGNTIYF,TGCGCCAGCAGCTTGGACAGGGGGTCGGGAAACACCATATATTTT
NA,TRBJ2-7,TRBD2,TRBV4-2,CASSQEVAGYEQYF,TGTGCCAGCAGCCAAGAGGTAGCGGGCTACGAGCAGTACTTC
NA,TRBJ2-5,TRBD1,TRBV13,CASSRRGQGAETQYF,TGTGCCAGCAGCCGTAGGGGACAGGGGGCGGAGACCCAGTACTTC
NA,TRBJ2-3,TRBD2,TRBV3-1/TRBV3-2,CASSQRASGGSDTQYF,TGTGCCAGCAGCCAACGGGCTAGCGGGGGGTCAGATACGCAGTATTTT
few,TRBJ1-3,TRBD1,TRBV6-6,CASIAPGQGDNTIYF,TGTGCCAGCATCGCTCCGGGACAGGGCGACAACACCATATATTTT
NA,TRBJ1-1,NA,TRBV5-1,CASSLESQASMNTEAFF,TGCGCCAGCAGCTTGGAGTCACAGGCGAGCATGAACACTGAAGCTTTCTTT
NA,TRBJ1-4,TRBD1,TRBV3-1/TRBV3-2,CASSQGSTGGGEKLFF,TGTGCCAGCAGCCAAGGGTCCACAGGGGGGGGAGAAAAACTGTTTTTT
NA,TRBJ2-3,NA,TRBV6-2/TRBV6-3,CASSRHNWDTQYF,TGTGCCAGCAGTCGCCACAATTGGGATACGCAGTATTTT
NA,TRBJ2-2,NA,TRBV7-3,CASSSRTGRGGELFF,TGTGCCAGCAGCTCGCGGACAGGGAGGGGCGGGGAGCTGTTTTTT
NA,TRBJ2-2,TRBD1,TRBV5-1,CASSGQGANTGELFF,TGCGCCAGCAGCGGGCAGGGGGCGAACACCGGGGAGCTGTTTTTT
NA,TRBJ2-7,NA,TRBV20-1,CSASLAYQWNEQYF,TGCAGTGCCAGTCTAGCGTATCAGTGGAACGAGCAGTACTTC
NA,TRBJ1-6,NA,TRBV19,CASSITGPNSPLHF,TGTGCCAGTAGTATAACAGGCCCCAATTCACCCCTCCACTTT
NA,TRBJ2-3,NA,TRBV9,CASSVGASADTQYF,TGTGCCAGCAGCGTAGGGGCTAGCGCAGATACGCAGTATTTT
NA,TRBJ2-7,TRBD2,TRBV6-4,CASSDVSGTSYEQYF,TGTGCCAGCAGTGACGTTAGCGGGACCTCCTACGAGCAGTACTTC
NA,TRBJ1-5,NA,TRBV10-1,CATSTVYSNQPQHF,TGCGCCACCTCGACAGTTTATAGCAATCAGCCCCAGCATTTT
NA,TRBJ1-3,NA,TRBV7-9,CASSFSYRGTGNTIYF,TGTGCCAGCAGCTTTAGTTACCGGGGAACTGGAAACACCATATATTTT
NA,TRBJ2-6,NA,TRBV7-2,CASSYEVSGANVLTF,TGTGCCAGCAGCTACGAGGTATCTGGGGCCAACGTCCTGACTTTC
NA,TRBJ1-6,TRBD1,TRBV28,CASHEPGQPNSPLHF,TGTGCCAGCCATGAGCCGGGACAGCCTAATTCACCCCTCCACTTT
once,TRBJ2-5,TRBD1,TRBV20-1,CSASNLGGQGIRETQYF,TGCAGTGCTAGTAACCTTGGAGGACAGGGGATTCGGGAGACCCAGTACTTC
few,TRBJ1-5,NA,TRBV10-2,CASRDTGIVQPQHF,TGCGCCAGCAGGGACACAGGGATCGTGCAGCCCCAGCATTTT
NA,TRBJ2-2,TRBD1,TRBV13,CASRIQGAGTGELFF,TGTGCCAGCAGGATTCAGGGGGCAGGCACCGGGGAGCTGTTTTTT
NA,TRBJ2-5,NA,TRBV14,CASSQDGGKYF,TGTGCCAGCAGCCAAGACGGCGGCAAGTACTTC
NA,TRBJ2-7,NA,TRBV27,CASSSRNYEQYF,TGTGCCAGCAGTTCCAGGAACTACGAGCAGTACTTC
NA,TRBJ2-6,NA,TRBV28,CASSFIGGPGANVLTF,TGTGCCAGCAGTTTCATTGGAGGGCCTGGGGCCAACGTCCTGACTTTC
NA,TRBJ2-7,NA,TRBV5-6,CASSLAGSSYEQYF,TGTGCCAGCAGCTTGGCGGGATCCTCCTACGAGCAGTACTTC
NA,TRBJ2-7,NA,TRBV11-3,CASSLGVDYEQYF,TGTGCCAGCAGCTTAGGCGTAGACTACGAGCAGTACTTC
NA,TRBJ2-7,NA,TRBV19,CASGTSNYEQYF,TGTGCCAGCGGGACATCGAACTACGAGCAGTACTTC
NA,TRBJ2-1,NA,TRBV3-1/TRBV3-2,CASSQGHPLADYNEQFF,TGTGCCAGCAGCCAAGGGCACCCCTTAGCGGATTACAATGAGCAGTTCTTC
NA,TRBJ2-1,NA,TRBV6-2/TRBV6-3,CASSPGYNEQFF,TGTGCCAGCAGTCCAGGTTACAATGAGCAGTTCTTC
once,TRBJ2-3,NA,TRBV28,CASSPPQRARVDTQYF,TGTGCCAGCAGTCCCCCTCAGCGGGCCCGGGTAGATACGCAGTATTTT
once,TRBJ2-7,TRBD2,TRBV3-1/TRBV3-2,CASSQDALAGGVSYEQYF,TGTGCCAGCAGCCAAGATGCGTTAGCGGGAGGTGTCTCCTACGAGCAGTACTTC
NA,TRBJ2-1,TRBD1,TRBV7-3,CASSPQGYYDVGRQFF,TGTGCCAGCAGCCCACAGGGGTACTATGACGTTGGGAGGCAGTTCTTC
NA,TRBJ2-7,TRBD1,TRBV27,CASQGTGNSYEQYF,TGTGCCAGCCAAGGGACAGGGAACTCCTACGAGCAGTACTTC